These 14 T cell receptor beta chains share one sample of origin, sequenced in a study of cytomegalovirus exposure and HLA in healthy donors. The PCR ran on 60 Vbeta and 13 Jbeta primers. The table came from immunoSEQ multiplex PCR; TCRdb's copy has only in-frame clones and leaves some out. The sample has more than 95,000 clones, approximately 80% seen once. The sample comprised PBMCs. Receptors originate from a woman between 18 and 29 years old in good health and CMV-seropositive.

This clone is a singleton in its sample. The rearrangement links TRBV4-1 to TRBJ2-7; D gene uncertain. V gave up 2 bases and J gave up 6 bases, with 8 bases separating them. The CDR3 loop spans 12 amino acids. Germline lookup yields CDR1 MGHRA and CDR2 YSYEKL. The CDR3 nucleotides read TGCGCCAGCAGCCAAACTATTTGCGAGCAGTACTTC. It specifies CASSQTICEQYF.

This clone rates as medium-sized. The genes are TRBV2 and TRBJ2-1; 7 positions agree with TRBD1. The V gene end was trimmed by 1 base and the J gene end by 9 bases; junction bases not matched to a gene: 6. CDR1 is SNHLY and CDR2 is FYNNEI in the germline V gene. The length of the CDR3 is 14 residues. CDR3 nucleotides: TGTGCCAGCAGTGAAGTGGTGGGGACAGCTGAGCAGTTCTTC. Translating gives CASSEVVGTAEQFF.

This clone turned up a few times. One end of the junction does not line up with germline, which may come from a read error. The chain carries TRBV6-1 and TRBJ1-2; D may be TRBD1 (6 bases). The V gene's germline CDR1 is MNHNS and CDR2 SASEGT. The CDR3 extends over 16 amino acids. The CDR3 reads CASSQAWDTRDYGYTF. CDR3 DNA sequence: TGTGCCAGCAGTCAAGCGTGGGACACAAGGGACTATGGCTACACCTTC.

This clone was counted between two and nine times. The chain links TRBV7-2 to TRBJ2-3; the match to TRBD2 covers 8 bases. V lost 5 bases and J lost 4; bases outside the gene matches: 8. The CDR3 is 15 residues long. Germline loops: CDR1 SGHTA, CDR2 FQGNSA. The CDR3 nucleotides are TGTGCCAGCAGCCCGAGCGGGAGTAGGGCAGATACGCAGTATTTT. The encoded protein is CASSPSGSRADTQYF.

This chain joins TRBV2 and TRBJ2-3; D perhaps matches TRBD1 (6 bases). Germline V CDR1 and CDR2: SNHLY, FYNNEI. The CDR3 contains 18 residues. V was cut by 4 bases and J by 0 bases, with 20 bases left in between. CDR3 loop: CASSVFRDMGLSTDTQYF. The CDR3 nucleotides are TGTGCCAGCAGTGTCTTCCGGGACATGGGATTGAGCACAGATACGCAGTATTTT.

As DNA, the CDR3 is TGCGCCAGCAGGACAGGGCTTGACACCGGGGAGCTGTTTTTT. It specifies CASRTGLDTGELFF. The rearrangement links TRBV10-1 to TRBJ2-2; 7 bases are shared with TRBD1. This CDR3 has 14 residues. Germline loops: CDR1 WNHNN, CDR2 SYGVQD (reference sequence). Trimming removed 6 bases from V and 3 bases from J; junction bases left unmatched: 4.

This clone was seen only a few times. The J gene is TRBJ2-5, the V gene TRBV12-5; TRBD1 matches 8 bases. This CDR3 comprises 15 residues. CDR1 is LGHNT and CDR2 is FRNRAP in the germline V gene. V gave up 1 base and J gave up 3 bases; unmatched junction bases: 4. CDR3 sequence: CASGLDTTGEETQYF. CDR3 nucleotides: TGTGCTAGTGGTTTGGACACGACAGGGGAAGAGACCCAGTACTTC.

The chain combines TRBV28 with TRBJ2-7; D is uncertain. The CDR3 contains 12 residues. Trimming took 3 bases from V and 7 from J, leaving 10 bases between them. CDR1 is MDHEN and CDR2 is SYDVKM in the germline V gene. For the CDR3, the DNA is TGTGCCAGCAGTTTGCCAGGTTGGGAGCAGTACTTC. This translates into CASSLPGWEQYF.

The J gene is TRBJ2-7, the V gene TRBV30; 7 positions agree with TRBD1. Per germline, CDR1 GTSNPN and CDR2 SVGIG (reference sequence). V shed 4 bases, J shed 0 bases, and the junction held 15 bases outside the gene matches. The CDR3 sequence is 17 residues long. Here the CDR3 reads CAWNRDSTIPSSYEQYF. DNA of the CDR3: TGTGCCTGGAACCGGGACAGCACCATACCCTCCTCCTACGAGCAGTACTTC.

The chain employs TRBV15 and TRBJ2-7; possibly TRBD2 for D (6 bases). The CDR3 runs 13 residues. CDR1 and CDR2 from the germline V gene are LNHNV and YYDKDF (reference sequence). Between the trimmed V and J ends, which lost 3 bases and 4 bases, there was a span of 10 bases. DNA for the CDR3: TGTGCCACCAGCAGCTACAGCGGGTACGAGCAGTACTTC. It codes for CATSSYSGYEQYF.

This chain links TRBV9 with TRBJ2-2; no clear D gene. The CDR3 spans 13 residues. In germline, CDR1 is SGDLS, CDR2 YYNGEE. The ends were cut back, 9 bases at V and 2 bases at J, with 11 bases in the middle. The CDR3 loop is CAIPPRNTGELFF. In nucleotides, the CDR3 is TGTGCCATACCCCCCAGAAACACCGGGGAGCTGTTTTTT.

V and J are TRBV7-9 and TRBJ2-7, with a possible D match to TRBD2 (6 bases). The CDR3 is made up of 14 amino acids. V was clipped by 1 base and J by 3 bases, with 10 bases between them. CDR1 and CDR2 from the germline V gene are SEHNR and FQNEAQ (reference sequence). The DNA for the CDR3 is TGTGCCAGCAGCTTAGTTGGGGGGAACTACGAGCAGTACTTC. Translating gives CASSLVGGNYEQYF.

Concerning this clone: One end of the junction fails to match germline, which may point to a read error. The chain carries TRBV20-1 and TRBJ2-7; no definite D call. This CDR3 region has 11 residues. Germline-derived CDR1 and CDR2 are DFQATT and SNEGSKA (reference sequence). The CDR3 sequence is CSARRSFEQYF. The CDR3 region has the DNA TGCAGTGCTAGACGTTCCTTCGAGCAGTACTTC.

V and J are TRBV10-3 and TRBJ2-7, with 10 bases lining up with TRBD1. CDR1 and CDR2 (germline): ENHRY, SYGVKD. V shed 10 bases and J 5 bases; nucleotides not matched to a gene: 8. The CDR3 has 13 amino acids. CDR3 residues: CATWDRGENEQYF. The CDR3 nucleotides read TGTGCCACCTGGGACAGGGGAGAGAACGAGCAGTACTTC.